The next 8 T cell receptor beta chains were all read from a single sample in a study of cytomegalovirus exposure and HLA in healthy donors. Vbeta (60) and Jbeta (13) primers were used in the PCR. Assay: immunoSEQ multiplex PCR; the TCRdb copy retains only in-frame clones and omits some. The sample has around 200,000 clones, 83% seen once; the top ten hold 1.1% to 1.5%. The sequenced sample consisted of PBMCs. All receptors come from a girl aged 5-17 years in good health and CMV-seronegative.

V and J are TRBV11-2 and TRBJ1-4; D call uncertain. The length of the CDR3 is 16 residues. The germline CDR1 and CDR2 sequences are SGHAT and FQNNGV. V shed 4 bases and J shed 0 bases, with 12 bases lying between them. The CDR3 protein is CASSSYGGATNEKLFF. The CDR3 DNA is TGTGCCAGCAGCTCCTATGGCGGTGCAACTAATGAAAAACTGTTTTTT.

This clone has more than one count but fewer than ten. The J gene is TRBJ1-5, the V gene TRBV6-4; 8 bases align to TRBD1. This CDR3 region has 14 residues. Germline-derived CDR1 and CDR2 are MRHNA and SNTAGT. V was clipped by 6 bases and J by 4 bases; unmatched bases: 5. CDR3 sequence reads: CASSPTGENQPQHF. DNA of the CDR3: TGTGCCAGCAGCCCGACAGGGGAAAATCAGCCCCAGCATTTT.

V is TRBV5-1 and J is TRBJ2-3, with D perhaps TRBD2 (6 bases). Trimming left V 4 bases short and J 2 bases short, with 11 bases between. The CDR3 is 14 amino acids. In germline, CDR1 is SGHRS, CDR2 YFSETQ. The CDR3: CASSRDLPTDTQYF. The CDR3 DNA is TGCGCCAGCAGCCGGGACTTACCCACAGATACGCAGTATTTT.

V gene TRBV28 combines with J gene TRBJ1-1; D is ambiguous. Trimming took 2 bases from V and 11 from J, leaving 15 bases between them. This CDR3 spans 13 amino acids. Germline V gives CDR1 MDHEN, CDR2 SYDVKM. In DNA, the CDR3 is TGTGCCAGCAGTTTACCGCTAATAAGTACGGCTTTCTTT. This encodes CASSLPLISTAFF.

The chain links TRBV28 to TRBJ1-5; D possibly corresponds to TRBD1 (6 bases). Germline-derived CDR1 and CDR2 are MDHEN and SYDVKM. The CDR3 covers 14 residues. Trimming stripped 6 bases from V and 4 bases from J, with 13 bases between. The CDR3 coding sequence is TGTGCCAGCAGCTACGGACAGAAAAATCAGCCCCAGCATTTT. Protein: CASSYGQKNQPQHF.

This rearrangement joins TRBV7-9 to TRBJ1-5; TRBD1 matches at 7 bases. Germline V gene data show CDR1 as SEHNR and CDR2 as FQNEAQ (reference sequence). The CDR3 spans 16 residues. V was clipped by 1 base and J by 5 bases; unmatched bases: 8. The CDR3 nucleotides read TGTGCCAGCAGCTTAGGTGCAGGGGGAGAGGATCAGCCCCAGCATTTT. Protein sequence: CASSLGAGGEDQPQHF.

This chain connects TRBV5-1 to TRBJ2-4; 9 bases line up with TRBD2. This CDR3 is 18 amino acids long. The J segment lost 6 bases and the V segment lost 4 bases, leaving 17 bases of the junction unmatched. Germline loops: CDR1 SGHRS, CDR2 YFSETQ. CDR3 coding DNA: TGCGCCAGCAGCCTCATGGGCGGCGCTAGCGGGAATAGAAACATTCAGTACTTC. Its translation: CASSLMGGASGNRNIQYF.

The V and J genes are TRBV23-1 and TRBJ2-7; D call uncertain. TRBV23-1 is an ORF, and what it does is uncertain. The CDR3 has 15 amino acids. V dropped 0 bases and J dropped 2 bases, with 11 bases sitting between them. CDR3 region: CASSQSGAEPYEQYF. In DNA, the CDR3 is TGCGCCAGCAGTCAATCGGGTGCGGAGCCCTACGAGCAGTACTTC.